The 26 T cell receptor beta chains in this list originate from one sample, sequenced in a study of TIL therapy for anti-PD-1-resistant metastatic lung cancer (dated by TCRdb to the early 2020s). What the time point label conveys for this sample: pre-treatment sample, taken before nivolumab and TIL therapy. Using bias-controlled multiplex PCR with the immunoSEQ v3 hsTCRB kit, the TCR beta CDR3 regions were amplified from genomic DNA. This immuneACCESS table, as held by TCRdb, lists in-frame sequences with V and J called but not all clones. Of the missing ones, under half trace to an unresolved V gene in checked studies; the others have no known cause. For this sample the table gives tens of thousands of clones, of which 79% were detected only once. In total, the top ten clones hold 4.5% to 5.5% of the sample. Sequencing used blood, obtained at baseline. These receptor sequences come from a woman aged 30-79 years with non-small cell lung cancer.

The rearrangement joins TRBV5-1 to TRBJ2-7; TRBD1 matches at 8 bases. CDR3 length: 16 residues. V dropped 4 bases and J dropped 7; count of bases not matched to a gene: 16. CDR1 SGHRS and CDR2 YFSETQ come from the germline V gene. The CDR3 here is CASSSRDRSPGGEQYF. The DNA for the CDR3 is TGCGCCAGCAGCAGCCGGGACAGGAGCCCCGGTGGGGAGCAGTACTTC.

The chain is built from TRBV10-3 and TRBJ2-3; TRBD2 might be the D (6 bases). This CDR3 comprises 14 residues. CDR1 and CDR2 (germline): ENHRY, SYGVKD. The germline V and J ends were trimmed by 11 bases and 1 base, with 16 bases remaining between them. CDR3 nucleotides: TGTGCCGCCCAGAGGGGAGGCGGCACAGATACGCAGTATTTT. Its translation is CAAQRGGGTDTQYF.

The chain uses TRBV6-6 and TRBJ1-1; D remains ambiguous. Trimming took 4 bases from V and 6 from J, leaving 6 bases between them. The CDR3 spans 11 residues. Germline CDR1 is MNHNY and CDR2 is SVGAGI (reference sequence). The CDR3 here is CASSFRSEAFF. The DNA of the CDR3 is TGTGCCAGCAGTTTTAGGTCTGAAGCTTTCTTT.

The chain joins TRBV19 to TRBJ1-4; 7 bases agree with TRBD1. The trim removed 8 bases at V and 2 bases at J, leaving 5 bases unmatched. Germline CDR1 LNHDA, CDR2 SQIVND (reference sequence). This CDR3 region has 14 residues. The DNA for the CDR3 is TGTGCCAGTCAAAGGGGACAGACTAATGAAAAACTGTTTTTT. This gives the protein CASQRGQTNEKLFF. Full variable domain (outside the CDR3, taken from reference TRBV19 and TRBJ1-4): DGGITQSPKYLFRKEGQNVTLSCEQNLNHDAMYWYRQDPGQGLRLIYYSQIVNDFQKGDIAEGYSVSREKKESFPLTVTSAQKNPTAFYLCASQRGQTNEKLFFGSGTQLSVL.

The rearrangement joins TRBV5-1 to TRBJ1-1; 9 nucleotides agree with TRBD1. The CDR3 totals 16 residues. CDR1 SGHRS and CDR2 YFSETQ come from the germline V gene. The V and J ends lost 4 bases and 5 bases, in that order; junction bases with no gene match: 12. The CDR3 spells CASSAGTGYIGTEAFF. CDR3 coding DNA: TGCGCCAGCAGCGCCGGGACAGGGTATATAGGAACTGAAGCTTTCTTT.

In its sample, this clone was seen once. The CDR3 here is CASSIGSGAGKETQYF. Written as DNA, the CDR3 is TGTGCCAGTAGTATCGGATCTGGGGCAGGCAAAGAGACCCAGTACTTC. The rearrangement links TRBV19 to TRBJ2-5; possible D gene TRBD1, 5 bases. The CDR3 runs 16 residues. Per germline, CDR1 LNHDA and CDR2 SQIVND (reference sequence). Trimming took 3 bases from V and 3 from J, leaving 17 bases between them. The full variable domain, in which reference TRBV19 and TRBJ2-5 provide the parts outside the CDR3, is DGGITQSPKYLFRKEGQNVTLSCEQNLNHDAMYWYRQDPGQGLRLIYYSQIVNDFQKGDIAEGYSVSREKKESFPLTVTSAQKNPTAFYLCASSIGSGAGKETQYFGPGTRLLVL.

The V and J genes are TRBV6-5 and TRBJ1-6, with D uncertain. V gave up 4 bases and J gave up 3 bases, with 13 bases separating them. Germline CDR1 is MNHEY and CDR2 is SVGAGI. This CDR3 region has 16 residues. CDR3 sequence: CASSSTFVLYNSPLHF. CDR3 coding DNA: TGTGCCAGCAGTTCGACATTCGTTCTCTATAATTCACCCCTCCACTTT.

This clone was seen a few times. The chain combines TRBV28 with TRBJ2-7; 8 positions match TRBD1. The germline V gene encodes CDR1 MDHEN and CDR2 SYDVKM. This CDR3 has 15 residues. CDR3 sequence (DNA): TGTGCTACGGGTACAGACAGGGGATTTACCTACGAGCAGTACTTC. Translation gives CATGTDRGFTYEQYF.

This clone was picked up one time. This CDR3 reads CASTTGVGGYTDTQYF. The CDR3 DNA reads TGTGCCAGCACCACGGGAGTAGGGGGATACACAGATACGCAGTATTTT. The V gene is TRBV6-6, the J gene TRBJ2-3; tentatively, D is TRBD1 or TRBD2 (6 bases each). Trimming shortened V by 7 bases and J by 2 bases, and 19 bases separated the two germline ends. CDR1 and CDR2 (germline): MNHNY, SVGAGI (reference sequence). The CDR3 runs to 16 residues.

The chain recombines TRBV18 with TRBJ1-2; D gene ambiguous. The CDR3 loop spans 14 amino acids. Germline-derived CDR1 and CDR2 are KGHSH and LQKENI. Trimming cost V 3 bases and J 7 bases, with 15 bases left between them. The CDR3 is CASSPALDGGGYTF. CDR3 bases: TGTGCCAGCTCACCGGCCTTGGACGGAGGTGGCTACACCTTC.

CDR3 in DNA: TGTGCCAGCAGTACCGGGGGGACCCACTCCTACGAGCAGTACTTC. Its translation is CASSTGGTHSYEQYF. The chain recombines TRBV6-6 with TRBJ2-7; TRBD2 matches at 7 bases. CDR1 MNHNY and CDR2 SVGAGI come from the germline V gene (reference sequence). V was clipped by 5 bases and J by 0 bases; unmatched bases: 7. CDR3 length: 15 amino acids.

This clone was seen a single time. The V and J genes are TRBV6-1 and TRBJ1-4; D is uncertain. Germline CDR1 and CDR2: MNHNS and SASEGT. Trimming pared 2 bases from V and 0 bases from J, leaving 7 bases between. CDR3 length equals 15 residues. Here the CDR3 reads CASSETASTNEKLFF. CDR3 DNA: TGTGCCAGCAGTGAAACAGCCTCAACTAATGAAAAACTGTTTTTT.

This clone was counted once. V usage is TRBV5-4 and J usage is TRBJ2-7; 13 bases match TRBD2. CDR3 size: 15 residues. The germline CDR1 and CDR2 sequences are SGHNT and YYREEE (reference sequence). V dropped 3 bases and J dropped 6; count of bases not matched to a gene: 6. CDR3 loop: CASSSQLAGGLEQYF. CDR3 coding DNA: TGTGCCAGCAGCTCGCAACTAGCGGGAGGGCTCGAGCAGTACTTC.

J is TRBJ1-2 and V is TRBV18; a possible D gene is TRBD1 (6 bases). The CDR3 runs 15 residues. V lost 4 bases and J 3 bases, leaving 15 bases between the germline ends. Germline V gene sequence: CDR1 KGHSH, CDR2 LQKENI. DNA of the CDR3: TGTGCCAGCTCACTTTACGCCCCAGGGGACTATGGCTACACCTTC. Its protein is CASSLYAPGDYGYTF.

This chain links TRBV6-6 with TRBJ1-5; D unclear. From germline, CDR1 is MNHNY and CDR2 SVGAGI (reference sequence). V lost 11 bases, J lost 0 bases, and 8 bases lay in between. This CDR3 is built from 12 residues. CDR3 sequence: CASRVSNQPQHF. The CDR3 DNA follows: TGTGCCTCTAGGGTTAGCAATCAGCCCCAGCATTTT.

The chain uses TRBV5-1 and TRBJ2-5; 12 nucleotides agree with TRBD2. Germline V gives CDR1 SGHRS, CDR2 YFSETQ. This CDR3 region has 17 residues. V lost 4 bases, J lost 2 bases, and 9 bases stayed unmatched. In DNA form, the CDR3 reads TGCGCCAGCAGCCCGGGACTAGCGGGCCCCCGACAAGAGACCCAGTACTTC. Protein sequence: CASSPGLAGPRQETQYF. Full variable domain (rest looked up from reference TRBV5-1 and TRBJ2-5): KAGVTQTPRYLIKTRGQQVTLSCSPISGHRSVSWYQQTPGQGLQFLFEYFSETQRNKGNFPGRFSGRQFSNSRSEMNVSTLELGDSALYLCASSPGLAGPRQETQYFGPGTRLLVL.

This sequence joins TRBV4-1 and TRBJ2-3, with unresolved D. The CDR3 consists of 20 residues. Trimming removed 3 bases from V and 0 bases from J, with 25 bases in between. Per germline, CDR1 MGHRA and CDR2 YSYEKL. CDR3 coding DNA: TGCGCCAGCAGCCAGCCCCGAGCCTCCGTGTCCCGAGCTAGCACAGATACGCAGTATTTT. Its translation: CASSQPRASVSRASTDTQYF.

This clone was seen ten or more times. The chain carries TRBV11-3 and TRBJ1-3; no clear D gene. Trimming pared 0 bases from V and 0 bases from J, leaving 3 bases between. There are 14 residues in the CDR3. Germline values: CDR1 SGHNT, CDR2 YENEEA. CDR3 sequence (DNA): TGTGCCAGCAGCTTAGACAGCTCTGGAAACACCATATATTTT. Protein: CASSLDSSGNTIYF.

V gene TRBV4-1 combines with J gene TRBJ2-2; possibly TRBD2 for D (5 bases). The germline CDR1 and CDR2 sequences are MGHRA and YSYEKL. The CDR3 covers 18 residues. Deletions cut 5 bases from V and 6 bases from J, with 25 bases between. The CDR3 nucleotides are TGCGCCAGCAGCAAATACAAAAGGTATAGGGAGAGGGCCGGGGAGCTGTTTTTT. Translating gives CASSKYKRYRERAGELFF.

The V and J genes are TRBV27 and TRBJ1-1; perhaps TRBD1 as D (6 bases). In germline, CDR1 is MNHEY, CDR2 SMNVEV (reference sequence). This CDR3 has 12 amino acids. Trimming pared 7 bases from V and 6 bases from J, leaving 12 bases between. The CDR3 is CASITDSSEAFF. CDR3 DNA: TGTGCCAGCATCACGGACAGCTCTGAAGCTTTCTTT.

CDR3: CASSLGGGVETQYF. The DNA of the CDR3 is TGTGCCAGCAGCTTAGGGGGAGGGGTGGAGACCCAGTACTTC. This chain uses TRBV7-2 with TRBJ2-5, with TRBD2 matching 7 bases. Germline V gene sequence: CDR1 SGHTA, CDR2 FQGNSA. V was pared by 1 base and J by 5 bases, with 4 bases of the junction left unmatched. This CDR3 contains 14 residues.

The chain combines TRBV9 with TRBJ1-5; 8 bases line up with TRBD1. Germline values: CDR1 SGDLS, CDR2 YYNGEE. The CDR3 is 15 amino acids. Trimming cost V 4 bases and J 6 bases; bases outside gene matches: 9. The CDR3 loop reads CASSLQGAQGQPQHF. CDR3 in DNA: TGTGCCAGCAGCCTCCAGGGGGCTCAGGGTCAGCCCCAGCATTTT.

This clone was counted at least ten times. The chain combines TRBV19 with TRBJ2-7, with TRBD1 matching over 10 bases. The ends lost 5 bases at V and 2 bases at J; junction bases unmatched: 9. Germline V CDR1 and CDR2: LNHDA, SQIVND (reference sequence). The CDR3 consists of 16 residues. The CDR3: CASSSPGTGATYEQYF. The CDR3, as DNA: TGTGCCAGTAGTTCCCCCGGGACAGGGGCCACCTACGAGCAGTACTTC.

J is TRBJ2-6 and V is TRBV7-2; 11 bases line up with TRBD1. The CDR3 spans 19 residues. CDR1 is SGHTA, CDR2 FQGNSA, per germline. V was clipped by 2 bases and J by 0 bases; unmatched bases: 6. CDR3 loop: CASSLSPGQGVSGANVLTF. Here the CDR3 DNA reads TGTGCCAGCAGCTTATCCCCGGGACAGGGGGTCTCTGGGGCCAACGTCCTGACTTTC.

The V gene is TRBV2, the J gene TRBJ2-5; the D gene could be TRBD1 or TRBD2 (5 bases each). Germline-derived CDR1 and CDR2 are SNHLY and FYNNEI. The V and J ends lost 7 bases and 4 bases respectively, with 28 bases between them. This CDR3 has 18 residues. The CDR3 reads CASTLDKGDPRVGETQYF. Written as DNA, the CDR3 is TGTGCCAGCACCCTCGATAAGGGAGATCCCAGGGTGGGAGAGACCCAGTACTTC.

V is TRBV11-2 and J is TRBJ2-2, with 7 positions matching TRBD1. Germline V CDR1 and CDR2: SGHAT, FQNNGV. CDR3 length: 14 amino acids. With 5 bases clipped from V and 6 bases from J, the junction kept 6 bases outside the gene matches. Here the CDR3 reads CASSLLQGAGELFF. CDR3 nucleotide sequence: TGTGCCAGCAGCCTACTTCAGGGGGCCGGGGAGCTGTTTTTT.